Listed below are T cell receptor beta chains from one sample, sequenced in a study of lymphopenia after photon versus proton radiotherapy. Data came from immunoSEQ multiplex PCR; TCRdb stores just in-frame clones and leaves some out. The sample includes about 65,000 clones, 75% to 90% seen only once; the top ten take 10% to 11%. Here the sequenced sample was peripheral blood, taken from a patient treated with proton-based radiotherapy. The receptors stem from a man older than 75 with esophageal cancer. Both conserved end residues are part of each CDR3. The D gene is left open where the match is weak. A clone size is listed for some rows: how often the clone was seen (once, few, many), or a class if it is expanded.

J gene: TRBJ1-2
D gene: NA
clone size: NA
V gene: TRBV29-1
CDR3 protein: CSVEGGYGYTF
CDR3 DNA: TGCAGCGTGGAGGGGGGATACGGCTACACCTTC

J gene: TRBJ2-5
D gene: NA
clone size: NA
V gene: TRBV29-1
CDR3 protein: CSVAQHSDLETQYF
CDR3 DNA: TGCAGCGTTGCTCAGCATTCCGATTTGGAGACCCAGTACTTC

J gene: TRBJ1-6
D gene: NA
clone size: NA
V gene: TRBV30
CDR3 protein: CAWSDGQSYNSPLHF
CDR3 DNA: TGTGCCTGGAGTGATGGACAGTCCTATAATTCACCCCTCCACTTT

J gene: TRBJ1-1
D gene: NA
clone size: once
V gene: TRBV30
CDR3 protein: CAWSSPLHRVADTEAFF
CDR3 DNA: TGTGCCTGGAGTTCGCCCTTACACCGGGTAGCGGACACTGAAGCTTTCTTT

J gene: TRBJ1-1
D gene: NA
clone size: NA
V gene: TRBV9
CDR3 protein: CASSELGNTEAFF
CDR3 DNA: TGTGCCAGCAGCGAGTTGGGGAACACTGAAGCTTTCTTT

J gene: TRBJ2-1
D gene: TRBD2
clone size: once
V gene: TRBV19
CDR3 protein: CASCTSGGANEQFF
CDR3 DNA: TGTGCCAGTTGTACTAGCGGGGGGGCGAATGAGCAGTTCTTC

J gene: TRBJ2-1
D gene: TRBD1
clone size: NA
V gene: TRBV5-5
CDR3 protein: CASSLSGARGYNEQFF
CDR3 DNA: TGTGCCAGCAGCTTGTCCGGGGCCAGGGGGTACAATGAGCAGTTCTTC

J gene: TRBJ1-1
D gene: NA
clone size: NA
V gene: TRBV9
CDR3 protein: CASSAGGGTEAFF
CDR3 DNA: TGTGCCAGCAGCGCTGGTGGGGGCACTGAAGCTTTCTTT

J gene: TRBJ2-5
D gene: NA
clone size: once
V gene: TRBV11-2
CDR3 protein: CASSLGVVGETQYF
CDR3 DNA: TGTGCCAGCAGCTTAGGTGTGGTTGGCGAGACCCAGTACTTC

J gene: TRBJ1-2
D gene: NA
clone size: NA
V gene: TRBV5-8
CDR3 protein: CASSSGGGTTYYGYTF
CDR3 DNA: TGTGCCAGCAGCTCGGGGGGCGGCACCACTTACTATGGCTACACCTTC

J gene: TRBJ1-2
D gene: NA
clone size: NA
V gene: TRBV7-9
CDR3 protein: CASSLEAGGYTF
CDR3 DNA: TGTGCCAGCAGCTTAGAAGCGGGCGGCTACACCTTC

J gene: TRBJ1-6
D gene: NA
clone size: NA
V gene: TRBV9
CDR3 protein: CASSVGGQSSPLHF
CDR3 DNA: TGTGCCAGCAGCGTAGGCGGCCAGTCTTCACCCCTCCACTTT

J gene: TRBJ2-5
D gene: TRBD2
clone size: NA
V gene: TRBV7-9
CDR3 protein: CASSFSGEETQYF
CDR3 DNA: TGTGCCAGCAGCTTCAGCGGGGAAGAGACCCAGTACTTC

J gene: TRBJ2-5
D gene: TRBD2
clone size: NA
V gene: TRBV14
CDR3 protein: CASSHGGAQYF
CDR3 DNA: TGTGCCAGCAGCCACGGGGGGGCCCAGTACTTC

J gene: TRBJ2-7
D gene: TRBD1
clone size: NA
V gene: TRBV6-5
CDR3 protein: CASSYTGGESYEQYF
CDR3 DNA: TGTGCCAGCAGTTACACAGGGGGCGAATCCTACGAGCAGTACTTC

J gene: TRBJ2-7
D gene: TRBD2
clone size: NA
V gene: TRBV27
CDR3 protein: CASSYLGAGLNEQYF
CDR3 DNA: TGTGCCAGCAGTTACCTGGGAGCGGGACTCAACGAGCAGTACTTC

J gene: TRBJ2-6
D gene: TRBD1
clone size: NA
V gene: TRBV6-5
CDR3 protein: CASTGGPGANVLTF
CDR3 DNA: TGTGCCAGTACAGGGGGACCTGGGGCCAACGTCCTGACTTTC

J gene: TRBJ1-5
D gene: TRBD1
clone size: NA
V gene: TRBV6-1
CDR3 protein: CASSERPTGLSNQPQHF
CDR3 DNA: TGTGCCAGCAGTGAACGCCCGACAGGGTTGAGCAATCAGCCCCAGCATTTT

J gene: TRBJ1-5
D gene: TRBD1
clone size: NA
V gene: TRBV19
CDR3 protein: CASTPGTGFRQPQHF
CDR3 DNA: TGTGCCAGTACACCCGGGACAGGGTTTCGTCAGCCCCAGCATTTT

J gene: TRBJ2-1
D gene: TRBD2
clone size: NA
V gene: TRBV25-1
CDR3 protein: CASSEYGGGPAEEQFF
CDR3 DNA: TGTGCCAGCAGTGAATATGGGGGAGGGCCCGCGGAAGAGCAGTTCTTC

J gene: TRBJ2-7
D gene: NA
clone size: NA
V gene: TRBV19
CDR3 protein: CASSPRVRYEQYF
CDR3 DNA: TGTGCCAGTAGTCCTAGGGTGCGATACGAGCAGTACTTC

J gene: TRBJ2-3
D gene: NA
clone size: NA
V gene: TRBV5-1
CDR3 protein: CASSLYGAETDTQYF
CDR3 DNA: TGCGCCAGCAGCTTGTACGGGGCGGAAACAGATACGCAGTATTTT

J gene: TRBJ2-4
D gene: NA
clone size: NA
V gene: TRBV5-4
CDR3 protein: CASSLGDRLDIQYF
CDR3 DNA: TGTGCCAGCAGCTTGGGGGACAGACTAGACATTCAGTACTTC

J gene: TRBJ1-2
D gene: NA
clone size: NA
V gene: TRBV19
CDR3 protein: CASSKWGAANYGYTF
CDR3 DNA: TGTGCCAGTAGTAAATGGGGGGCTGCTAACTATGGCTACACCTTC

J gene: TRBJ1-2
D gene: TRBD1
clone size: NA
V gene: TRBV6-4
CDR3 protein: CASSETGARGYTF
CDR3 DNA: TGTGCCAGCAGTGAAACAGGGGCGCGAGGCTACACCTTC

J gene: TRBJ2-5
D gene: NA
clone size: NA
V gene: TRBV29-1
CDR3 protein: CSVGQGQETQYF
CDR3 DNA: TGCAGCGTTGGGCAGGGTCAGGAGACCCAGTACTTC

J gene: TRBJ2-1
D gene: NA
clone size: NA
V gene: TRBV7-2
CDR3 protein: CASSFYNEQFF
CDR3 DNA: TGTGCCAGCAGTTTTTACAATGAGCAGTTCTTC

J gene: TRBJ2-1
D gene: NA
clone size: NA
V gene: TRBV28
CDR3 protein: CASSSPGLGGNEQFF
CDR3 DNA: TGTGCCAGCAGTTCGCCGGGACTTGGGGGCAATGAGCAGTTCTTC

J gene: TRBJ1-1
D gene: TRBD1
clone size: NA
V gene: TRBV2
CDR3 protein: CAGSKGTGGTEAFF
CDR3 DNA: TGTGCCGGCAGCAAAGGGACAGGGGGAACTGAAGCTTTCTTT

J gene: TRBJ2-2
D gene: NA
clone size: NA
V gene: TRBV19
CDR3 protein: CASSIPLGGVVGELFF
CDR3 DNA: TGTGCCAGTAGTATTCCGCTAGGCGGAGTGGTCGGGGAGCTGTTTTTT

J gene: TRBJ1-2
D gene: NA
clone size: few
V gene: TRBV4-2
CDR3 protein: CARSRSGGIDYGYTF
CDR3 DNA: TGTGCCAGGTCCCGATCCGGGGGCATCGACTATGGCTACACCTTC

J gene: TRBJ2-7
D gene: TRBD2
clone size: few
V gene: TRBV5-1
CDR3 protein: CASSGRTSGTSYEQYF
CDR3 DNA: TGCGCCAGCAGCGGCAGGACTAGCGGGACATCCTACGAGCAGTACTTC

J gene: TRBJ1-6
D gene: NA
clone size: NA
V gene: TRBV11-2
CDR3 protein: CASSSQGNENSPLHF
CDR3 DNA: TGTGCCAGCAGCTCCCAGGGGAATGAAAATTCACCCCTCCACTTT

J gene: TRBJ2-3
D gene: TRBD1
clone size: NA
V gene: TRBV5-3
CDR3 protein: CARSYSGQGLIGVVTDTQYF
CDR3 DNA: TGTGCCAGAAGTTACTCGGGACAGGGGTTAATTGGGGTAGTCACAGATACGCAGTATTTT

J gene: TRBJ2-7
D gene: NA
clone size: NA
V gene: TRBV6-5
CDR3 protein: CASSYRDAGPYEQYF
CDR3 DNA: TGTGCCAGCAGCTACCGGGACGCCGGGCCCTACGAGCAGTACTTC

J gene: TRBJ2-4
D gene: TRBD2
clone size: NA
V gene: TRBV19
CDR3 protein: CASRDLPGLAGGLGIQYF
CDR3 DNA: TGTGCCAGTAGGGATCTACCGGGACTAGCGGGAGGTCTGGGCATTCAGTACTTC

J gene: TRBJ1-1
D gene: TRBD1
clone size: once
V gene: TRBV2
CDR3 protein: CASSSRAGTGLLNTEAFF
CDR3 DNA: TGTGCCAGCAGTTCCCGAGCCGGGACAGGGCTTTTGAACACTGAAGCTTTCTTT

J gene: TRBJ2-1
D gene: TRBD2
clone size: NA
V gene: TRBV12-5
CDR3 protein: CASGLILAGGSSYNEQFF
CDR3 DNA: TGTGCTAGTGGTTTGATTCTAGCGGGAGGCTCGTCCTACAATGAGCAGTTCTTC

J gene: TRBJ2-3
D gene: TRBD1
clone size: NA
V gene: TRBV7-9
CDR3 protein: CASRPMWTGSGDTQYF
CDR3 DNA: TGTGCCAGCAGGCCTATGTGGACAGGGAGTGGAGATACGCAGTATTTT

J gene: TRBJ2-3
D gene: TRBD2
clone size: once
V gene: TRBV5-6
CDR3 protein: CASSLSGRSTDTQYF
CDR3 DNA: TGTGCCAGCAGCTTAAGCGGGAGAAGTACAGATACGCAGTATTTT

J gene: TRBJ2-2
D gene: TRBD2
clone size: NA
V gene: TRBV10-3
CDR3 protein: CAISDASGTNTGELFF
CDR3 DNA: TGTGCCATCAGTGACGCTAGCGGGACGAACACCGGGGAGCTGTTTTTT

J gene: TRBJ2-3
D gene: NA
clone size: NA
V gene: TRBV2
CDR3 protein: CASARREEDTQYF
CDR3 DNA: TGTGCCAGCGCCCGAAGGGAGGAAGATACGCAGTATTTT

J gene: TRBJ2-4
D gene: NA
clone size: NA
V gene: TRBV4-2
CDR3 protein: CASSQGPGITKNIQYF
CDR3 DNA: TGTGCCAGCAGCCAAGGGCCGGGTATAACCAAAAACATTCAGTACTTC

J gene: TRBJ1-1
D gene: NA
clone size: NA
V gene: TRBV27
CDR3 protein: CASRAGALNTEAFF
CDR3 DNA: TGTGCCAGCAGGGCAGGGGCGCTGAACACTGAAGCTTTCTTT

J gene: TRBJ2-1
D gene: NA
clone size: NA
V gene: TRBV21-1
CDR3 protein: CASSLRLYNEQFF
CDR3 DNA: TGTGCCAGCAGCCTGCGACTCTACAATGAGCAGTTCTTC

J gene: TRBJ1-5
D gene: NA
clone size: NA
V gene: TRBV6-1
CDR3 protein: CASSEGSSRQPQHF
CDR3 DNA: TGTGCCAGCAGTGAAGGGAGTTCACGTCAGCCCCAGCATTTT

J gene: TRBJ1-1
D gene: NA
clone size: NA
V gene: TRBV5-4
CDR3 protein: CASSVDFGTEAFF
CDR3 DNA: TGTGCCAGCAGCGTTGACTTTGGCACTGAAGCTTTCTTT

J gene: TRBJ2-7
D gene: NA
clone size: NA
V gene: TRBV7-6
CDR3 protein: CASSPNPKGSYEQYF
CDR3 DNA: TGTGCCAGCAGCCCTAACCCCAAGGGCTCCTACGAGCAGTACTTC

J gene: TRBJ1-6
D gene: TRBD1
clone size: NA
V gene: TRBV11-2
CDR3 protein: CASSQTGNSPLHF
CDR3 DNA: TGTGCCAGCAGCCAGACAGGGAATTCACCCCTCCACTTT

J gene: TRBJ1-2
D gene: TRBD1
clone size: medium-sized
V gene: TRBV5-4
CDR3 protein: CASSLLGTGYGYTF
CDR3 DNA: TGTGCCAGCAGCTTGCTAGGGACAGGGTATGGCTACACCTTC

J gene: TRBJ2-3
D gene: NA
clone size: NA
V gene: TRBV6-5
CDR3 protein: CASSRDTDTQYF
CDR3 DNA: TGTGCCAGCAGCCGGGACACAGATACGCAGTATTTT

J gene: TRBJ2-3
D gene: NA
clone size: NA
V gene: TRBV6-1
CDR3 protein: CASSALPGVRRNTQYF
CDR3 DNA: TGTGCCAGCAGTGCCCTACCGGGGGTGCGGAGAAATACGCAGTATTTT

J gene: TRBJ2-4
D gene: NA
clone size: NA
V gene: TRBV19
CDR3 protein: CASSIGLGIQYF
CDR3 DNA: TGTGCCAGTAGTATAGGGTTAGGCATTCAGTACTTC

J gene: TRBJ2-3
D gene: TRBD2
clone size: NA
V gene: TRBV27
CDR3 protein: CASSLFGGRGLDTQYF
CDR3 DNA: TGTGCCAGCAGTTTATTTGGCGGGAGAGGTCTCGATACGCAGTATTTT

J gene: TRBJ1-1
D gene: NA
clone size: NA
V gene: TRBV6-4
CDR3 protein: CASREAPAATEAFF
CDR3 DNA: TGTGCCAGCAGGGAAGCCCCGGCGGCCACTGAAGCTTTCTTT